This T cell receptor (beta chain) is drawn from a study of T cells after yellow fever vaccination. At the level of the study: When fractions had low cell numbers, they were prepared with SMART-Seq v4 Ultra Low Input. Overall study findings and caveats: After the booster, nearly 98% of CD4 and more than 85% of CD8 primary-response clones were re-detected.

They built TCR cDNA with 5'RACE template switching, a step that put in a universal primer site and UMIs. TCRdb used MiXCR to reprocess the 5' RACE reads, holding one entry per CDR3 protein. Found here are 400,000 to 450,000 distinct CDR3 sequences, 15% to 20% of them singletons; the top ten hold roughly a sixth. In germline, CDR1 is SGHRS, CDR2 YFSETQ. The V end lost 1 base, the J end lost 4 bases, and 10 bases lay between the germline ends. The CDR3 totals 14 residues. About this clonotype: The antigen is not known.

The chain links TRBV5-1 to TRBJ2-3; TRBD1 is a possible D gene (5 bases). The TCR comes from a man younger than 35 who received the YFV17D yellow fever vaccine. The specimen comprised PBMCs, sampled before the yellow fever booster vaccination. The CDR3 spells CASSLSGAADTQYF. CDR3 bases: TGCGCCAGCAGCTTGAGTGGGGCAGCAGATACGCAGTATTTT.